Listed below are T cell receptor beta chains from one sample, sequenced in a study of OX40 agonist ivuxolimab in advanced cancers. Repertoires were generated with immunoSEQ multiplex PCR, while TCRdb's copy carries only in-frame clones and drops some. This table holds tens of thousands of clones, approximately 94% found once. Sequencing was performed on CD4+ or CD8+ T cells sorted from blood, taken in a trial of the OX40 agonist ivuxolimab. These TCRs come from an adult with an advanced solid tumor such as melanoma, head and neck, liver or kidney cancer. Both conserved end residues are part of each CDR3. A D gene is named only where the DNA matches it firmly. Clone size is stated in some rows and not others, as once, few, many or a class when expanded.

V gene: TRBV12-5
clone size: NA
D gene: TRBD2
J gene: TRBJ2-5
CDR3 DNA: TGTGCTAGTGGTGGACTAGCGGGAGGGCAAGCGACCCAGTACTTC
CDR3 protein: CASGGLAGGQATQYF

V gene: TRBV5-5
clone size: NA
D gene: NA
J gene: TRBJ1-1
CDR3 DNA: TGTGCCAGCAGCCCAGGGAACATGAACACTGAAGCTTTCTTT
CDR3 protein: CASSPGNMNTEAFF

V gene: TRBV7-3
clone size: NA
D gene: NA
J gene: TRBJ1-1
CDR3 DNA: TGTGCCAGCAGCTTGGGGGGACAGAACACTGAAGCTTTCTTT
CDR3 protein: CASSLGGQNTEAFF

V gene: TRBV6-5
clone size: NA
D gene: TRBD2
J gene: TRBJ2-7
CDR3 DNA: TGTGCCAGCAGTTACCGGGGGGGAATCTCCTACGAGCAGTACTTC
CDR3 protein: CASSYRGGISYEQYF

V gene: TRBV19
clone size: NA
D gene: NA
J gene: TRBJ2-1
CDR3 DNA: TGTGCCAGTACGCATATGGGTAACAATGAGCAGTTCTTC
CDR3 protein: CASTHMGNNEQFF

V gene: TRBV7-3
clone size: NA
D gene: TRBD2
J gene: TRBJ2-1
CDR3 DNA: TGTGCCAGCAGCCTAGCGGGAGGGGAAGGCAATGAGCAGTTCTTC
CDR3 protein: CASSLAGGEGNEQFF

V gene: TRBV4-3
clone size: NA
D gene: TRBD1
J gene: TRBJ1-1
CDR3 DNA: TGCGCCAGCAGCCAAGATAGGGGGCGGACTGAAGCTTTCTTT
CDR3 protein: CASSQDRGRTEAFF

V gene: TRBV5-1
clone size: NA
D gene: TRBD2
J gene: TRBJ2-1
CDR3 DNA: TGCGCCAGCAGTCTCGGGGGGATCTCCTACAATGAGCAGTTCTTC
CDR3 protein: CASSLGGISYNEQFF

V gene: TRBV11-3
clone size: NA
D gene: NA
J gene: TRBJ2-1
CDR3 DNA: TGTGCCAGCAGCTTAGGAGCTGATTCGCAGTTCTTC
CDR3 protein: CASSLGADSQFF

V gene: TRBV18
clone size: NA
D gene: TRBD1
J gene: TRBJ1-5
CDR3 DNA: TGTGCCAGCTCACTACCGGACAGGCGGGAGCCCCAGCATTTT
CDR3 protein: CASSLPDRREPQHF

V gene: TRBV5-8
clone size: NA
D gene: TRBD1
J gene: TRBJ2-1
CDR3 DNA: TGTGCCAGCAGCGGAATGACAGGGGAAAGCTCCTACAATGAGCAGTTCTTC
CDR3 protein: CASSGMTGESSYNEQFF

V gene: TRBV6-6
clone size: NA
D gene: NA
J gene: TRBJ2-6
CDR3 DNA: TGTGCCAACGGACAGCCCACTACCTCTGGGGCCAACGTCCTGACTTTC
CDR3 protein: CANGQPTTSGANVLTF

V gene: TRBV7-2
clone size: NA
D gene: NA
J gene: TRBJ2-1
CDR3 DNA: TGTGCCAGCGGAGAGGGGACCTCCTACAATGAGCAGTTCTTC
CDR3 protein: CASGEGTSYNEQFF

V gene: TRBV7-9
clone size: NA
D gene: NA
J gene: TRBJ1-1
CDR3 DNA: TGTGCCAGCAGCTCTCAGGGGAGGGGGAACACTGAAGCTTTCTTT
CDR3 protein: CASSSQGRGNTEAFF

V gene: TRBV27
clone size: NA
D gene: NA
J gene: TRBJ2-1
CDR3 DNA: TGTGCCAGCGGACCAGGAGTATACAATGAGCAGTTCTTC
CDR3 protein: CASGPGVYNEQFF

V gene: TRBV6-5
clone size: NA
D gene: TRBD1
J gene: TRBJ2-5
CDR3 DNA: TGTGCCAGCAGCCTATTGACGACAGGGGTAGAGACCCAGTACTTC
CDR3 protein: CASSLLTTGVETQYF

V gene: TRBV19
clone size: NA
D gene: TRBD2
J gene: TRBJ2-7
CDR3 DNA: TGTGCCAGTAGTATTGGACTAGCGGGGTACGAGCAGTACTTC
CDR3 protein: CASSIGLAGYEQYF

V gene: TRBV10-1
clone size: NA
D gene: TRBD1
J gene: TRBJ1-2
CDR3 DNA: TGCGCCAGCAGTGCCGGGACAGGGGATGGCTACACCTTC
CDR3 protein: CASSAGTGDGYTF

V gene: TRBV27
clone size: NA
D gene: TRBD2
J gene: TRBJ2-7
CDR3 DNA: TGTGCCAGCAGTTTAAGGGCTAGCGGGAGAGGTGAGCAGTACTTC
CDR3 protein: CASSLRASGRGEQYF

V gene: TRBV27
clone size: NA
D gene: NA
J gene: TRBJ1-6
CDR3 DNA: TGTGCCAGCAGTTTATCGGGGGGCGCCTCTCCCTCACCCCTCCACTTT
CDR3 protein: CASSLSGGASPSPLHF

V gene: TRBV11-2
clone size: NA
D gene: TRBD1
J gene: TRBJ2-5
CDR3 DNA: TGTGCCAGCAGCTTAGGGACAGGGGGCTCAGAGACCCAGTACTTC
CDR3 protein: CASSLGTGGSETQYF

V gene: TRBV2
clone size: NA
D gene: NA
J gene: TRBJ1-3
CDR3 DNA: TGTGCCAGCTGGTACTCTGGAAACACCATATATTTT
CDR3 protein: CASWYSGNTIYF

V gene: TRBV5-1
clone size: NA
D gene: TRBD2
J gene: TRBJ2-1
CDR3 DNA: TGCGCCAGCAGCACGGGACTAGCGGGAGGGGGGCTGGACAATGAGCAGTTCTTC
CDR3 protein: CASSTGLAGGGLDNEQFF

V gene: TRBV5-3
clone size: NA
D gene: NA
J gene: TRBJ2-5
CDR3 DNA: TGTGCCAGACAGGGTCTGAAGACCCAGTACTTC
CDR3 protein: CARQGLKTQYF

V gene: TRBV7-9
clone size: NA
D gene: NA
J gene: TRBJ2-7
CDR3 DNA: TGTGCCAGCAGCCTTACTGAGTCCTACGAGCAGTACTTC
CDR3 protein: CASSLTESYEQYF

V gene: TRBV27
clone size: NA
D gene: NA
J gene: TRBJ2-5
CDR3 DNA: TGTGCCAGCAGTCAAACAGGGCTTACGGCTGAGACCCAGTACTTC
CDR3 protein: CASSQTGLTAETQYF

V gene: TRBV4-2
clone size: NA
D gene: TRBD1
J gene: TRBJ1-5
CDR3 DNA: TGTGCCAGCAGCGCCACCGGGACAGGGGATCAGCCCCAGCATTTT
CDR3 protein: CASSATGTGDQPQHF

V gene: TRBV6-5
clone size: once
D gene: NA
J gene: TRBJ1-2
CDR3 DNA: TGTGCCAGCAGGGGAATGACACTGGGAACTTATGGCTACACCTTC
CDR3 protein: CASRGMTLGTYGYTF

V gene: TRBV5-1
clone size: NA
D gene: NA
J gene: TRBJ2-1
CDR3 DNA: TGCGCCAGCAGGGCGGAAAGCTCCTACAATGAGCAGTTCTTC
CDR3 protein: CASRAESSYNEQFF

V gene: TRBV6-1
clone size: NA
D gene: NA
J gene: TRBJ2-2
CDR3 DNA: TGTGCCAGCAGTGAATTTACCGGGGAGCTGTTTTTT
CDR3 protein: CASSEFTGELFF

V gene: TRBV6-5
clone size: NA
D gene: TRBD1
J gene: TRBJ2-7
CDR3 DNA: TGTGCCAGCAGCCTCGGACAGGGAACCTACGAGCAGTACTTC
CDR3 protein: CASSLGQGTYEQYF

V gene: TRBV11-2
clone size: NA
D gene: TRBD2
J gene: TRBJ2-1
CDR3 DNA: TGTGCCAGCAGCCCCCCTAGCGGGAGCGTAGATGAGCAGTTCTTC
CDR3 protein: CASSPPSGSVDEQFF

V gene: TRBV19
clone size: NA
D gene: TRBD1
J gene: TRBJ1-1
CDR3 DNA: TGTGCCAGTAGTCTGACAGGGGTGACTGAAGCTTTCTTT
CDR3 protein: CASSLTGVTEAFF

V gene: TRBV7-9
clone size: NA
D gene: TRBD1
J gene: TRBJ2-6
CDR3 DNA: TGTGCCAGCAGCTTCCGGGACAGCTCCTCTGGGGCCAACGTCCTGACTTTC
CDR3 protein: CASSFRDSSSGANVLTF

V gene: TRBV9
clone size: NA
D gene: TRBD1
J gene: TRBJ2-5
CDR3 DNA: TGTGCCAGCAGCGTAGCTACGGGGACAGGGCAAGAGACCCAGTACTTC
CDR3 protein: CASSVATGTGQETQYF

V gene: TRBV7-6
clone size: NA
D gene: TRBD2
J gene: TRBJ2-1
CDR3 DNA: TGTGCCAGCAGCCGAATCATTAGCGGGGAAGATGAGCAGTTCTTC
CDR3 protein: CASSRIISGEDEQFF

V gene: TRBV5-6
clone size: NA
D gene: NA
J gene: TRBJ2-7
CDR3 DNA: TGTGCCAGCAGCCCTTGGAACAGGGAATACGAGCAGTACTTC
CDR3 protein: CASSPWNREYEQYF

V gene: TRBV5-1
clone size: few
D gene: TRBD2
J gene: TRBJ2-7
CDR3 DNA: TGCGCCAGCAGCCTGCAGGATTGGGGAGGGCGATACGAGCAGTACTTC
CDR3 protein: CASSLQDWGGRYEQYF

V gene: TRBV7-9
clone size: once
D gene: NA
J gene: TRBJ2-1
CDR3 DNA: TGTGCCAGCAGCTTAGTTACCTCGATTGTGAATGAGCAGTTCTTC
CDR3 protein: CASSLVTSIVNEQFF

V gene: TRBV27
clone size: NA
D gene: NA
J gene: TRBJ2-2
CDR3 DNA: TGTGCCAGCAGACACAGGATTCTTAGGAACACCGGGGAGCTGTTTTTT
CDR3 protein: CASRHRILRNTGELFF

V gene: TRBV4-1
clone size: NA
D gene: NA
J gene: TRBJ2-6
CDR3 DNA: TGCGCCAGCAGCCAAGGAAGCCTCCAGGTTCCCAGCTCTGGGGCCAACGTCCTGACTTTC
CDR3 protein: CASSQGSLQVPSSGANVLTF

V gene: TRBV25-1
clone size: NA
D gene: TRBD1
J gene: TRBJ1-2
CDR3 DNA: TGTGCCAGCAGTGAATCGAACAGGGGTTTGTCGGGCTACACCTTC
CDR3 protein: CASSESNRGLSGYTF

V gene: TRBV11-2
clone size: NA
D gene: NA
J gene: TRBJ1-1
CDR3 DNA: TGTGCCAGCAGACTACCAGAGGACGGTATAGAAGCTTTCTTT
CDR3 protein: CASRLPEDGIEAFF

V gene: TRBV5-1
clone size: NA
D gene: TRBD2
J gene: TRBJ2-1
CDR3 DNA: TGCGCCAGCAGCTTGGAGGGACTAGCGGGCTATGAGCAGTTCTTC
CDR3 protein: CASSLEGLAGYEQFF

V gene: TRBV27
clone size: NA
D gene: NA
J gene: TRBJ2-7
CDR3 DNA: TGTGCCAGCAGGCCCGGAGGGGGGAACGAGCAGTACTTC
CDR3 protein: CASRPGGGNEQYF

V gene: TRBV27
clone size: NA
D gene: NA
J gene: TRBJ1-5
CDR3 DNA: TGTGCCAGCAGCCCTGGGGTGAGCAATCAGCCCCAGCATTTT
CDR3 protein: CASSPGVSNQPQHF

V gene: TRBV4-1
clone size: NA
D gene: NA
J gene: TRBJ2-2
CDR3 DNA: TGCGCCAGCAGCCAAGATTTAGGAACCGGGGAGCTGTTTTTT
CDR3 protein: CASSQDLGTGELFF

V gene: TRBV19
clone size: NA
D gene: NA
J gene: TRBJ2-7
CDR3 DNA: TGTGCCAGTAGACTCACAGCCTTCAGCTCCTACGAGCAGTACTTC
CDR3 protein: CASRLTAFSSYEQYF

V gene: TRBV27
clone size: NA
D gene: NA
J gene: TRBJ2-5
CDR3 DNA: TGTGCCAGCAGTTTACGGTGGGGGCTACAAGAGACCCAGTACTTC
CDR3 protein: CASSLRWGLQETQYF

V gene: TRBV10-3
clone size: NA
D gene: NA
J gene: TRBJ2-1
CDR3 DNA: TGTGCCACCTTCGCCGTCGAAGCGGGCTACAATGAGCAGTTCTTC
CDR3 protein: CATFAVEAGYNEQFF